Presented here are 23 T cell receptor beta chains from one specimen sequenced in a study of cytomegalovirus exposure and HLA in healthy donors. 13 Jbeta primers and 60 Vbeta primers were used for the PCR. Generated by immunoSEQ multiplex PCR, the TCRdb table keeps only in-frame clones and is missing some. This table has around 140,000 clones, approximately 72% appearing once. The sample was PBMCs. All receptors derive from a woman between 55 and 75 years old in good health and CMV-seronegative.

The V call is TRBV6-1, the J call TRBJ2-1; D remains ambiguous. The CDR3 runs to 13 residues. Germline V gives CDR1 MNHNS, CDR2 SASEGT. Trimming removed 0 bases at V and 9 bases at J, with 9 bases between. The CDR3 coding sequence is TGTGCCAGCAGTGAAGCGAAGAGCACTGAGCAGTTCTTC. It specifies CASSEAKSTEQFF.

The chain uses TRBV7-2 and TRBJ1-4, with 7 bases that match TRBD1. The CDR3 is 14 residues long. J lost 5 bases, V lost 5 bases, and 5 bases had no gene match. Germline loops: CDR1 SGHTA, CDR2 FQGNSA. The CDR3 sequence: CASSPRTGNEKLFF. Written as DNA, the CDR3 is TGTGCCAGCAGCCCCCGGACAGGAAATGAAAAACTGTTTTTT.

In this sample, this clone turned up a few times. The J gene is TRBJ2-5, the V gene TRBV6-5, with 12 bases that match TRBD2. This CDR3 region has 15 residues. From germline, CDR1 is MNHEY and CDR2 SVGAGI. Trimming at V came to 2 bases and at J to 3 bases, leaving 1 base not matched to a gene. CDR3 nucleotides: TGTGCCAGCAGTTACCGACTAGCGGGGGAAGAGACCCAGTACTTC. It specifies CASSYRLAGEETQYF.

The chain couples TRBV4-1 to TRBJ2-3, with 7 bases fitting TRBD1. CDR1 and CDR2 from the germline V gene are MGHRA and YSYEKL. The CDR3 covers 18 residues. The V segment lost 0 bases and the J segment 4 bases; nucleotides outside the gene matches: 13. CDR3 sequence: CASSQDSLPGQSADTQYF. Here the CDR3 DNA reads TGCGCCAGCAGCCAAGATAGCTTACCGGGACAGTCGGCAGATACGCAGTATTTT.

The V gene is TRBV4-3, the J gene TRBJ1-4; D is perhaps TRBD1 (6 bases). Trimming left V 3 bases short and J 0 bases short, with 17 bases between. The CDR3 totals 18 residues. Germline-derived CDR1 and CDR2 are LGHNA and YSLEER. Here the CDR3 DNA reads TGCGCCAGCAGCCAGTGGGGGCCGGGACAAACAACTAATGAAAAACTGTTTTTT. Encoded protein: CASSQWGPGQTTNEKLFF.

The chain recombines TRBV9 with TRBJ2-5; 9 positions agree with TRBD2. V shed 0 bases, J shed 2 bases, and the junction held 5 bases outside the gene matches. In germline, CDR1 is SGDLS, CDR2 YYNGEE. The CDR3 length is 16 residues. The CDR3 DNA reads TGTGCCAGCAGCGTAGCAGCGGGAGGCCAGCAAGAGACCCAGTACTTC. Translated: CASSVAAGGQQETQYF.

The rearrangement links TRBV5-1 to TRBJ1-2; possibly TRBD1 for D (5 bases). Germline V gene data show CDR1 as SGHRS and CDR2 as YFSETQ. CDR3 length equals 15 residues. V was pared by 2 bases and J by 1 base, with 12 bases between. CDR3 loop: CASSFGGGSNYGYTF. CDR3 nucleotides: TGCGCCAGCAGCTTTGGGGGAGGGAGTAACTATGGCTACACCTTC.

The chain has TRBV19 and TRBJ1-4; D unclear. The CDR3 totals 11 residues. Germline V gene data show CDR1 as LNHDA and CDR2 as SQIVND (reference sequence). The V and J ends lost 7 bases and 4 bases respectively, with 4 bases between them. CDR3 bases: TGTGCCAGTAATCATAATGAAAAACTGTTTTTT. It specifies CASNHNEKLFF.

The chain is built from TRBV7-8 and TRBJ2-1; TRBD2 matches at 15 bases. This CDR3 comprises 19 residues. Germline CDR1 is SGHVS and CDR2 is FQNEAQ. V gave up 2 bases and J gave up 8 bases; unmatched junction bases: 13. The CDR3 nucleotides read TGTGCCAGCAGCTTAACGGCCCTACCGGGACTAGCGGGGGGCGATGAGCAGTTCTTC. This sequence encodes CASSLTALPGLAGGDEQFF.

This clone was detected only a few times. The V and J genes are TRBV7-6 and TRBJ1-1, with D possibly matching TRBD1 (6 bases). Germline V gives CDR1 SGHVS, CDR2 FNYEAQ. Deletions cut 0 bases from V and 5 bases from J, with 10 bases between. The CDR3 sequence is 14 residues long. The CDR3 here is CASSLAQGGTEAFF. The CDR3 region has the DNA TGTGCCAGCAGCTTAGCACAGGGTGGGACTGAAGCTTTCTTT.

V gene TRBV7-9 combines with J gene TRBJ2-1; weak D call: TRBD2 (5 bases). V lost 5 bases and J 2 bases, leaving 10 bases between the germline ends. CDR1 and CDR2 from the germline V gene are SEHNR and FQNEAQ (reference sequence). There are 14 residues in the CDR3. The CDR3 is CASSQSGPYNEQFF. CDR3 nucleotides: TGTGCCAGCAGCCAAAGCGGACCCTACAATGAGCAGTTCTTC.

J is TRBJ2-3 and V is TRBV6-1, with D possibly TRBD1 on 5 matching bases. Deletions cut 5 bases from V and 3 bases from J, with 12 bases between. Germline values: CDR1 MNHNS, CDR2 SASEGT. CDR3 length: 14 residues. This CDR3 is CASSLQGMTDTQYF. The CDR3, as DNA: TGTGCCAGCAGTCTCCAGGGTATGACAGATACGCAGTATTTT.

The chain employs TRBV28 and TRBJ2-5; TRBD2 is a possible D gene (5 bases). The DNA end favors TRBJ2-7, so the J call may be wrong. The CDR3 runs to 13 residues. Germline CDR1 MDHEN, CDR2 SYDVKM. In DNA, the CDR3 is TGTGCCAGCAGTCCGACGACTAACTACGAGCAGTACTTC. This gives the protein CASSPTTNYEQYF.

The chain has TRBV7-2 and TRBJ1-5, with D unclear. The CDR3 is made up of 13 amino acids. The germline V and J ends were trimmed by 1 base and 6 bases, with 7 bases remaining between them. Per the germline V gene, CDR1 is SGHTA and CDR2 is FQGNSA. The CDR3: CASSLGRSQPQHF. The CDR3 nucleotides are TGTGCCAGCAGCTTAGGGAGGAGTCAGCCCCAGCATTTT.

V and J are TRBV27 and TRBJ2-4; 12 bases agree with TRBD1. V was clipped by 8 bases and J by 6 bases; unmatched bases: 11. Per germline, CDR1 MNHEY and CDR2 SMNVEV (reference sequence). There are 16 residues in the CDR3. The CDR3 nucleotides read TGTGCCAGCGCCCCGGGACAGGGGGCGCGAAGAAACATTCAGTACTTC. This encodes CASAPGQGARRNIQYF.

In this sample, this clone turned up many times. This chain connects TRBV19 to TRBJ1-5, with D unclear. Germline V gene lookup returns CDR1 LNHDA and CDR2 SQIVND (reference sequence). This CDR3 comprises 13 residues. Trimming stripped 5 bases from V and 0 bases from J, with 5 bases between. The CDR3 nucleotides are TGTGCCAGTAGTCTTAATAGCAATCAGCCCCAGCATTTT. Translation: CASSLNSNQPQHF.

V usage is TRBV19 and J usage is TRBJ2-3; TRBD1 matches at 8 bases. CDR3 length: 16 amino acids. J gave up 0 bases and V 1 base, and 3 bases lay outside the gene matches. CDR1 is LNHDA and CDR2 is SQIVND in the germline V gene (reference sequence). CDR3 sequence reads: CASSIGQGPSTDTQYF. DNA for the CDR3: TGTGCCAGTAGTATAGGACAGGGGCCAAGCACAGATACGCAGTATTTT.

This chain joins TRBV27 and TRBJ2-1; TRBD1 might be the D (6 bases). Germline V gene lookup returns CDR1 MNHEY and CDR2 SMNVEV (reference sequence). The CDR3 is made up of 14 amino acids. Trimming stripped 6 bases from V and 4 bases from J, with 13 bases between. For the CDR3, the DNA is TGTGCCAGCAGCCCGGCCGGACAGTACAATGAGCAGTTCTTC. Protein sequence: CASSPAGQYNEQFF.

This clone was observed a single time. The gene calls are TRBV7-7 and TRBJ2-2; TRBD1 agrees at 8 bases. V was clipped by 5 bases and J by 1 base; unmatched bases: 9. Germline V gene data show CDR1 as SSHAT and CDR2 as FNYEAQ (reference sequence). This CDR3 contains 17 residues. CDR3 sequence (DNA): TGTGCCAGCAGCCCCCTCCCCGGGACAGGGAACACCGGGGAGCTGTTTTTT. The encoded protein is CASSPLPGTGNTGELFF.

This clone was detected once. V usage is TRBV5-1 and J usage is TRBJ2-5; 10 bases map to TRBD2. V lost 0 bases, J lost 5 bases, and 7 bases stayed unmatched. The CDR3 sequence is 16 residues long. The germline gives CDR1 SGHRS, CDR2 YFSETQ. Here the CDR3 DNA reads TGCGCCAGCAGCTTGGTTCCTAGCGGGGGTCTCGAGACCCAGTACTTC. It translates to CASSLVPSGGLETQYF. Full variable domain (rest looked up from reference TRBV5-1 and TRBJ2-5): KAGVTQTPRYLIKTRGQQVTLSCSPISGHRSVSWYQQTPGQGLQFLFEYFSETQRNKGNFPGRFSGRQFSNSRSEMNVSTLELGDSALYLCASSLVPSGGLETQYFGPGTRLLVL.

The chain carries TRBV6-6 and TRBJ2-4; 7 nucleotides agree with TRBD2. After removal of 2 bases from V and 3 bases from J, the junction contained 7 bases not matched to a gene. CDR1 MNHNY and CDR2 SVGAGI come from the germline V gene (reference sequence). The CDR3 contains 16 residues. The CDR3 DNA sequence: TGTGCCAGCAGTTACGTGGCGGGAGTAGACAAAAACATTCAGTACTTC. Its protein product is CASSYVAGVDKNIQYF.

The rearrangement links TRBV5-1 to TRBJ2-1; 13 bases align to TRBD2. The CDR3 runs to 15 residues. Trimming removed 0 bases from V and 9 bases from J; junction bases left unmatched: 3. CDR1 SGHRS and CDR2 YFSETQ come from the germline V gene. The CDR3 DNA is TGCGCCAGCAGCTTGGGGACTAGCGGGAGAGGTGAGCAGTTCTTC. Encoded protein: CASSLGTSGRGEQFF. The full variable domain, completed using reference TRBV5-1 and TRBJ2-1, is KAGVTQTPRYLIKTRGQQVTLSCSPISGHRSVSWYQQTPGQGLQFLFEYFSETQRNKGNFPGRFSGRQFSNSRSEMNVSTLELGDSALYLCASSLGTSGRGEQFFGPGTRLTVL.

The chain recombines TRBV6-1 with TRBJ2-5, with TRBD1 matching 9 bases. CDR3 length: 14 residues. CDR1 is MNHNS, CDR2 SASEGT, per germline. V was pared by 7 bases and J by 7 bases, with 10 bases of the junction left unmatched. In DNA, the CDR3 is TGTGCCAGCACCCCGGGACAGGGCCACAGGACCCAGTACTTC. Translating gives CASTPGQGHRTQYF.